The 6 T cell receptor beta chains below were found in one sample sequenced in a study of T-cell reconstitution after alpha-beta-depleted transplantation in children. Unique molecular identifiers were used in preparing the TCRbeta library. Each CDR3 protein gets one entry after TCRdb re-called the PCR reads with MiXCR. The sample holds approximately 50,000 distinct CDR3 sequences, 52% seen once. The source material was peripheral blood, sampled before TCRalphabeta/CD19-depleted stem cell transplant. These receptors originate from a boy in the first two years of life with SCID, due to receive a stem cell transplant.

This clonotype appeared a few times. This chain connects TRBV4-2 to TRBJ2-2; no clear D gene. The CDR3 is 13 amino acids. Looked up from germline, CDR1 is LGHNA and CDR2 is YNFKEQ. V shed 4 bases and J shed 6 bases, with 9 bases lying between them. The CDR3 protein is CASSRIEAGELFF. The CDR3 coding sequence is TGTGCCAGCAGCCGAATAGAGGCCGGGGAGCTGTTTTTT.

This clonotype was seen many times. The chain recombines TRBV4-2 with TRBJ2-7; TRBD1 is a possible D gene (5 bases). Per the germline V gene, CDR1 is LGHNA and CDR2 is YNFKEQ. The length of the CDR3 is 16 residues. Trimming shortened V by 0 bases and J by 4 bases, and 16 bases separated the two germline ends. This chain's CDR3 is CASSQDRSGWSYEQYF. The CDR3 DNA follows: TGTGCCAGCAGCCAAGATCGGTCAGGGTGGTCGTACGAGCAGTACTTC.

The chain recombines TRBV3-1 with TRBJ2-1, with 10 bases aligning to TRBD2. This CDR3 region has 15 residues. The germline gives CDR1 LGHDT, CDR2 YNNKEL (reference sequence). V trimming: 4 bases; J trimming: 2 bases; junction bases outside the gene matches: 2. The CDR3 region is CASSPSGGTYNEQFF. The CDR3 DNA reads TGTGCCAGCAGCCCTAGCGGGGGTACCTACAATGAGCAGTTCTTC.

In nucleotides, the CDR3 is TGTGCCAGCAGCTTAGAAGGGTGGGGTGAAAAACTGTTTTTT. This encodes CASSLEGWGEKLFF. V usage is TRBV7-8 and J usage is TRBJ1-4, with D unclear. The V end lost 1 base, the J end lost 7 bases, and 10 bases lay between the germline ends. The V gene's germline CDR1 is SGHVS and CDR2 FQNEAQ. The CDR3 spans 14 residues.

The V and J genes are TRBV11-1 and TRBJ2-3; the D gene is possibly TRBD1 (5 bases). V lost 0 bases, J lost 4 bases, and 14 bases lay in between. CDR1 and CDR2 (germline): SGHAT, FQDESV (reference sequence). The CDR3 spans 16 residues. The CDR3 region has the DNA TGTGCCAGCAGCTTAGCGCGATTAGGGGTGCCAGATACGCAGTATTTT. It codes for CASSLARLGVPDTQYF.

V gene TRBV4-2 combines with J gene TRBJ2-1; perhaps TRBD2 as D (6 bases). The CDR3 covers 15 residues. CDR1 and CDR2 from the germline V gene are LGHNA and YNFKEQ. V gave up 0 bases and J gave up 5 bases, with 11 bases separating them. Here the CDR3 reads CASSQERLANNEQFF. For the CDR3, the DNA is TGTGCCAGCAGCCAAGAAAGGCTAGCGAACAATGAGCAGTTCTTC.